This passage covers 27 T cell receptor beta chains from one sample sequenced in a study of blood T cells in healthy people across ages (dated by TCRdb to 2013 to 2016). Library preparation employed 5' RACE. A second PCR of roughly 7 to 11 cycles was performed with a sample-barcoded 5' primer and a J-beta primer mix. The public sequencing data were trimmed at Q25 with fastp and processed into clonotypes with MiXCR by TCRdb, which kept only in-frame beta chains. For every CDR3 protein sequence, its rows merge into one entry that carries the most common genes and DNA. Counted in this sample were fewer than 2,000,000 distinct CDR3 sequences; about two fifths of them appeared once. 23% of the sample belongs to the ten largest clones. The sequenced sample consisted of blood. The receptor source for this set is a human donor in good health.

The chain has TRBV6-6 and TRBJ1-6; no clear D gene. From germline, CDR1 is MNHNY and CDR2 SVGAGI (reference sequence). CDR3 size: 14 residues. Trimming left V 2 bases short and J 17 bases short, with 19 bases between. CDR3 amino acids: CASSYGPRDRAVHF. The CDR3 DNA is TGTGCCAGCAGTTACGGCCCGAGGGATAGAGCCGTCCACTTT.

This clonotype occurred a few times. The chain combines TRBV28 with TRBJ2-7, with 9 bases that match TRBD1. The junction had 23 bases not matched to a gene; V was cut back by 5 bases and J by 6 bases. Germline V gene lookup returns CDR1 MDHEN and CDR2 SYDVKM. The CDR3 is 19 residues long. DNA of the CDR3: TGTGCCAGCAGTCCATATACCCGCGCCTCCGGGACAGGGAAGGGCGAGCAGTACTTC. This gives the protein CASSPYTRASGTGKGEQYF.

This chain links TRBV11-3 with TRBJ2-3; the D is unclear. The CDR3 extends over 15 amino acids. V lost 0 bases and J lost 1, with 8 bases in between. Germline CDR1 is SGHNT and CDR2 is YENEEA. CDR3: CASSLDLAGTDTQYF. The CDR3 region has the DNA TGTGCCAGCAGCTTAGACTTAGCCGGCACAGATACGCAGTATTTT.

On this clonotype itself: This clone may be a read error of a much larger clone one base away. V gene TRBV7-3 combines with J gene TRBJ2-6; no definite D call. Germline loops: CDR1 SGHTA, CDR2 FQGTGA. CDR3 length equals 16 residues. The CDR3 reads CASSFASSSGTNVLTF. The CDR3, as DNA: TGTGCCAGCAGCTTCGCATCTTCCTCTGGGACCAACGTCCTGACTTTC.

V is TRBV13 and J is TRBJ2-7; D may be TRBD1 or TRBD2 (5 bases each). The CDR3 sequence is 18 residues long. Per the germline V gene, CDR1 is PRHDT and CDR2 is FYEKMQ (reference sequence). Deletions cut 0 bases from V and 2 bases from J, with 20 bases between. The CDR3 sequence is CASSLGLWGSDGAYEQYF. The CDR3 bases are TGTGCCAGCAGCTTAGGCCTATGGGGGTCGGACGGGGCCTACGAGCAGTACTTC. Drawing the rest from reference TRBV13 and TRBJ2-7, the complete variable domain is AAGVIQSPRHLIKEKRETATLKCYPIPRHDTVYWYQQGPGQDPQFLISFYEKMQSDKGSIPDRFSAQQFSDYHSELNMSSLELGDSALYFCASSLGLWGSDGAYEQYFGPGTRLTVT.

This clonotype was seen a few times. The chain recombines TRBV7-9 with TRBJ2-1, with D perhaps TRBD2 (5 bases). Germline lookup yields CDR1 SEHNR and CDR2 FQNEAQ (reference sequence). Trimming removed 4 bases at V and 4 bases at J, with 23 bases between. The CDR3 contains 18 residues. The CDR3: CASSSRQNRETEYNEQFF. CDR3 bases: TGTGCCAGCAGCTCAAGGCAGAACCGGGAAACAGAGTACAATGAGCAGTTCTTC. Looking up the rest from reference TRBV7-9 and TRBJ2-1 gives the full variable domain: DTGVSQNPRHKITKRGQNVTFRCDPISEHNRLYWYRQTLGQGPEFLTYFQNEAQLEKSRLLSDRFSAERPKGSFSTLEIQRTEQGDSAMYLCASSSRQNRETEYNEQFFGPGTRLTVL.

The CDR3 region is CSAKGLKNQPQHF. The CDR3 DNA follows: TGCAGTGCTAAGGGCCTAAAAAATCAGCCCCAGCATTTT. V gene TRBV20-1 combines with J gene TRBJ1-5; D not resolved. The CDR3 runs 13 residues. Per germline, CDR1 DFQATT and CDR2 SNEGSKA (reference sequence). The V gene lost 4 bases and the J gene lost 4 bases, with 11 bases spanning the gap.

This clonotype appeared once. A much larger clonotype is one base distant, so this may be a read error. The rearrangement uses TRBV20-1 and TRBJ2-1; perhaps D is TRBD1 or TRBD2 (5 bases each). The CDR3 is 14 residues long. Germline V lookup: CDR1 DFQATT, CDR2 SNEGSKA (reference sequence). The DNA for the CDR3 is TGCAGTACTAGAGAGGGGAAGGGGCGAAGTGAGCAGTTCTTC. It encodes CSTREGKGRSEQFF.

The rearrangement joins TRBV12-3 or TRBV12-4 to TRBJ1-5; the D is unclear. The CDR3 totals 15 residues. Trimming left V 4 bases short and J 3 bases short, with 13 bases between. This CDR3 reads CASSYGSAINQPQHF. CDR3 bases: TGTGCCAGCAGTTACGGCAGCGCTATCAATCAGCCCCAGCATTTT.

The chain links TRBV7-3 to TRBJ2-1; D perhaps matches TRBD2 (7 bases). The V gene's germline CDR1 is SGHTA and CDR2 FQGTGA. Trimming shortened V by 1 base and J by 10 bases, and 23 bases separated the two germline ends. The CDR3 sequence is 17 residues long. DNA for the CDR3: TGTGCCAGCAGCTTAATCGGGGGCGGGGGTTTTTTATGGGAGCAGTTCTTC. Its protein product is CASSLIGGGGFLWEQFF.

The gene calls are TRBV7-9 and TRBJ2-1; possible D gene TRBD2, 5 bases. Germline CDR1 reads SEHNR; CDR2 reads FQNEAQ (reference sequence). Trimming took 2 bases from V and 8 from J, leaving 16 bases between them. The CDR3 is made up of 15 amino acids. CDR3 DNA: TGTGCCAGCAGCTTATCGGTCACTAGTTTCCATGAGCAGTTCTTC. It specifies CASSLSVTSFHEQFF.

V and J are TRBV6-2 or TRBV6-3 and TRBJ2-1; D is unclear. V was shortened by 6 bases and J by 4 bases, with 13 bases between the two germline ends. CDR3 size: 14 residues. CDR1 MNHEY and CDR2 SVGEGT come from the germline V gene. The CDR3 spells CASRYEAGYNEQFF. The DNA of the CDR3 is TGTGCCAGCAGGTATGAAGCCGGATACAATGAGCAGTTCTTC.

In its sample, this clonotype was seen a few times. The chain joins TRBV7-2 to TRBJ2-1; tentative D call: TRBD2 (5 bases). V was trimmed by 7 bases and J by 10 bases, leaving 14 bases between them. This CDR3 comprises 12 residues. The germline CDR1 and CDR2 sequences are SGHTA and FQGNSA. For the CDR3, the DNA is TGTGCCAGCACCCACCGGACGGGGGAGCAGTTCTTC. Protein: CASTHRTGEQFF.

The chain couples TRBV5-6 to TRBJ2-3; 8 bases align to TRBD1. The CDR3 spans 12 residues. The V gene's germline CDR1 is SGHDT and CDR2 YYEEEE. The CDR3 region is CTTGVLEDTQYF. CDR3 nucleotides: TGTACGACAGGGGTGTTGGAGGATACGCAGTATTTT.

This clonotype was detected once. A clone one base away is much larger, so this may be a read error. The V gene is TRBV6-1, the J gene TRBJ2-3; 12 bases align to TRBD2. This CDR3 comprises 15 residues. Germline CDR1 is MNHNS and CDR2 is SASEGT. This CDR3 is CAGSRTSGTPDTQYF. The CDR3 DNA is TGTGCCGGCAGCCGGACTAGCGGGACCCCAGATACGCAGTATTTT.

This clonotype has more than one count but fewer than ten. The chain has TRBV5-1 and TRBJ2-1; no clear D. CDR3 length: 13 residues. Trimming stripped 9 bases from V and 0 bases from J, with 10 bases between. The germline gives CDR1 SGHRS, CDR2 YFSETQ. For the CDR3, the DNA is TGCGCCACCGGTGTCAGCTCCTACAATGAGCAGTTCTTC. This codes for CATGVSSYNEQFF. Filled out from reference TRBV5-1 and TRBJ2-1, the complete variable domain reads KAGVTQTPRYLIKTRGQQVTLSCSPISGHRSVSWYQQTPGQGLQFLFEYFSETQRNKGNFPGRFSGRQFSNSRSEMNVSTLELGDSALYLCATGVSSYNEQFFGPGTRLTVL.

This clonotype was recorded only once. The chain combines TRBV11-2 with TRBJ2-3; maybe TRBD2 (6 bases). V lost 3 bases and J lost 4, with 11 bases in between. This CDR3 contains 14 residues. Germline loops: CDR1 SGHAT, CDR2 FQNNGV. CDR3 in amino acids: CASSFRRGSDTQYF. The CDR3, as DNA: TGTGCCAGCAGCTTCCGCCGGGGGTCAGATACGCAGTATTTT.

At least ten counts were recorded for this clonotype. This chain links TRBV9 with TRBJ2-7, with TRBD2 identical over 11 bases. This CDR3 has 14 residues. Germline CDR1 is SGDLS and CDR2 is YYNGEE. The trim removed 4 bases at V and 3 bases at J, leaving 3 bases unmatched. The CDR3 DNA is TGTGCCAGCAGCACCGGGACTAGCGGCTACGAGCAGTACTTC. Translated: CASSTGTSGYEQYF. The full variable domain, with the rest looked up from reference TRBV9 and TRBJ2-7, is DSGVTQTPKHLITATGQRVTLRCSPRSGDLSVYWYQQSLDQGLQFLIQYYNGEERAKGNILERFSAQQFPDLHSELNLSSLELGDSALYFCASSTGTSGYEQYFGPGTRLTVT.

The gene calls are TRBV7-9 and TRBJ1-5, with D hard to call. This CDR3 comprises 14 residues. Trimming shortened V by 2 bases and J by 5 bases, and 10 bases separated the two germline ends. Per germline, CDR1 SEHNR and CDR2 FQNEAQ (reference sequence). In nucleotides, the CDR3 is TGTGCCAGCAGCTTATGGGATATGGATCAGCCCCAGCATTTT. Protein: CASSLWDMDQPQHF.

This rearrangement joins TRBV20-1 to TRBJ2-1; maybe TRBD1 (5 bases). The CDR3 contains 13 residues. Germline CDR1 is DFQATT and CDR2 is SNEGSKA (reference sequence). V was shortened by 3 bases and J by 5 bases, with 11 bases between the two germline ends. The DNA of the CDR3 is TGCAGTGCTAGTAGGGGTCTAAACAATGAGCAGTTCTTC. Protein: CSASRGLNNEQFF.

The CDR3, as DNA: TGTGCCAGTAGTACGACAGGGTTCTACGAGCAGTACTTC. Its translation is CASSTTGFYEQYF. The chain carries TRBV19 and TRBJ2-7; 7 bases agree with TRBD1. V lost 4 bases, J lost 3 bases, and 3 bases stayed unmatched. The CDR3 contains 13 residues. The germline V gene encodes CDR1 LNHDA and CDR2 SQIVND (reference sequence).

There are a few counts of this clonotype. The rearrangement uses TRBV12-3 or TRBV12-4 and TRBJ2-5, with 7 nucleotides matching TRBD2. Losses at the gene ends were 10 bases for V and 11 bases for J; bases not matched to a gene: 13. This CDR3 has 12 amino acids. The CDR3 loop is CATLGDAGEQYF. In DNA form, the CDR3 reads TGTGCCACCCTGGGGGACGCGGGGGAGCAGTACTTC.

In its sample, this clonotype was seen a few times. The gene calls are TRBV4-3 and TRBJ2-7; TRBD1 might be the D (6 bases). Germline CDR1 reads LGHNA; CDR2 reads YSLEER. The length of the CDR3 is 14 residues. With 3 bases removed from V and 0 bases from J, the gap between germline ends came to 9 bases. The CDR3 nucleotides are TGCGCCAGCAGCCAGACGGACAGCTCCTACGAGCAGTACTTC. Translating gives CASSQTDSSYEQYF.

V and J are TRBV27 and TRBJ2-1, with D perhaps TRBD1 (6 bases). CDR1 and CDR2 from the germline V gene are MNHEY and SMNVEV (reference sequence). Trimming removed 4 bases from V and 7 bases from J, with 20 bases in between. This CDR3 is built from 16 residues. The CDR3 nucleotides are TGTGCCAGCAGTTATGACGGTAGCAGGGGTGATAATGAGCAGTTCTTC. Protein: CASSYDGSRGDNEQFF.

This clonotype was observed a handful of times. The chain combines TRBV4-1 with TRBJ1-5; the D is unclear. V was shortened by 0 bases and J by 5 bases, with 11 bases between the two germline ends. CDR1 and CDR2 from the germline V gene are MGHRA and YSYEKL. The CDR3 totals 15 residues. The CDR3 nucleotides are TGCGCCAGCAGCCAAGATGTTTCGCCTCATCAGCCCCAGCATTTT. As protein: CASSQDVSPHQPQHF.

The rearrangement links TRBV7-2 to TRBJ1-1; D may be TRBD1 (5 bases). The CDR3 length is 14 residues. Trimming stripped 2 bases from V and 4 bases from J, with 11 bases between. In germline, CDR1 is SGHTA, CDR2 FQGNSA. The CDR3 region has the DNA TGTGCCAGCAGCTTACAGGGTTGGAGCACTGAAGCTTTCTTT. Translating gives CASSLQGWSTEAFF.

The chain has TRBV9 and TRBJ1-2; D unclear. Germline V gene lookup returns CDR1 SGDLS and CDR2 YYNGEE. The CDR3 has 13 residues. V lost 0 bases to trimming and J lost 6 bases, with 9 bases between them. Here the CDR3 DNA reads TGTGCCAGCAGCGTAGGGACCGCCCATGGCTACACCTTC. It specifies CASSVGTAHGYTF.